One TCR beta chain is described in this entry. This CDR3 is 14 amino acids long. The V gene lost 3 bases and the J gene lost 4 bases, with 14 bases spanning the gap. Germline CDR1 and CDR2: DFQATT and SNEGSKA (reference sequence). During active infection, Seattle patients enrolled and were then monitored through disease. The record originates from a study of blood T cell repertoires in COVID-19. Repertoires were generated with immunoSEQ multiplex PCR, while TCRdb's copy carries only in-frame clones and drops some. Among 230,000 or so clones, about four fifths were seen once, and the ten largest hold approximately 7.5%.

The chain has TRBV20-1 and TRBJ2-3, with D possibly TRBD2 on 7 matching bases. Sequences were obtained from peripheral blood. The receptor comes from an elderly woman with COVID-19, enrolled during active disease. The CDR3 region has the DNA TGCAGTGCTAGTTGGGGGGGGGCTGCAGATACGCAGTATTTT. This codes for CSASWGGAADTQYF.